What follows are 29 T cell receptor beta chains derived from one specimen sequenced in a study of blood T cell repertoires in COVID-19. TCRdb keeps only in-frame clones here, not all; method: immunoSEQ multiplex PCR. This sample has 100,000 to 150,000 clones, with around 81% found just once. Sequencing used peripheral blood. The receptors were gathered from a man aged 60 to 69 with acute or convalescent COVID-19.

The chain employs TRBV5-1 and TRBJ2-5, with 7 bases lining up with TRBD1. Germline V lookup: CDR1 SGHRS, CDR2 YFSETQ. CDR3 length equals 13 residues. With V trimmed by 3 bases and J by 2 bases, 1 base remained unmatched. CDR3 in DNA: TGCGCCAGCAGCTCGGGACAGCAAGAGACCCAGTACTTC. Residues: CASSSGQQETQYF.

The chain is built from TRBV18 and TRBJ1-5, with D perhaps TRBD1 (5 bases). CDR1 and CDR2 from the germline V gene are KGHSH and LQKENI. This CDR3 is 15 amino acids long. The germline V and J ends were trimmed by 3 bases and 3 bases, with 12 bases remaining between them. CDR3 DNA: TGTGCCAGCTCACCTCGGGGAGGGGACAATCAGCCCCAGCATTTT. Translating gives CASSPRGGDNQPQHF.

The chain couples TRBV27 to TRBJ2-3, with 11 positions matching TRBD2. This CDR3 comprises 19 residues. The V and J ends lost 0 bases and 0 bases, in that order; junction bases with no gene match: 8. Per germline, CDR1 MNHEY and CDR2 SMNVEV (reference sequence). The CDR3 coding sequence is TGTGCCAGCAGTTTATCGATCCTAGCGGGAGGACCTAGCACAGATACGCAGTATTTT. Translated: CASSLSILAGGPSTDTQYF.

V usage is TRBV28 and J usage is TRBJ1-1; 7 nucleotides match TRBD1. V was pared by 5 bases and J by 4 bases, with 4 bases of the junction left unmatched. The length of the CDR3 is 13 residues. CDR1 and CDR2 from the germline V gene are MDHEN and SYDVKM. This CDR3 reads CASSLDRATEAFF. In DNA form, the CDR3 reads TGTGCCAGCAGTCTCGACAGGGCCACTGAAGCTTTCTTT.

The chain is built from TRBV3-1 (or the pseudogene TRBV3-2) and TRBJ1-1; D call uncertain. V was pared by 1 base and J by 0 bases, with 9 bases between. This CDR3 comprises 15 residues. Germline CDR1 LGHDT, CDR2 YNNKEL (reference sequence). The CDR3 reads CASSQGKTVNTEAFF. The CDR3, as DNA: TGTGCCAGCAGCCAAGGGAAAACAGTGAACACTGAAGCTTTCTTT.

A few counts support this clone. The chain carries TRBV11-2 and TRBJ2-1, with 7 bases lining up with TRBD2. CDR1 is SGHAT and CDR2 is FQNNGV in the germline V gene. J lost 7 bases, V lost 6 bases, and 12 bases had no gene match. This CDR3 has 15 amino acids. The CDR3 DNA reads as TGTGCCAGCAGACGACTAGCAAACGGGGGGAATGAGCAGTTCTTC. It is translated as CASRRLANGGNEQFF.

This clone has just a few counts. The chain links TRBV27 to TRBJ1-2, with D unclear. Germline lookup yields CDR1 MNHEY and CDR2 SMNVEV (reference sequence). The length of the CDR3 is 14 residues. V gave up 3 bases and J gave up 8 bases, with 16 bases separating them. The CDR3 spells CASSFREFRGGYTF. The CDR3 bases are TGTGCCAGCAGTTTCCGGGAGTTCAGAGGAGGCTACACCTTC.

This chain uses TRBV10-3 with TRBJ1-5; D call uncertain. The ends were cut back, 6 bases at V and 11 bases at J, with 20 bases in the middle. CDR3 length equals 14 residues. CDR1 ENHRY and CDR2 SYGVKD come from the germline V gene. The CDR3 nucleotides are TGTGCCATCAGCGCGCCCGAGGCGGGCGGGACCCAGCATTTT. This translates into CAISAPEAGGTQHF.

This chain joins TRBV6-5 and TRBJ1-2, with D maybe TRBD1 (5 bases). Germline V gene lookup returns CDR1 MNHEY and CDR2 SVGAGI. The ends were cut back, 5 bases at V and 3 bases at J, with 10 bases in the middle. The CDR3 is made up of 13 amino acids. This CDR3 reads CASSQRGDYGYTF. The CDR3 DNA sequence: TGTGCCAGCAGTCAACGGGGGGACTATGGCTACACCTTC.

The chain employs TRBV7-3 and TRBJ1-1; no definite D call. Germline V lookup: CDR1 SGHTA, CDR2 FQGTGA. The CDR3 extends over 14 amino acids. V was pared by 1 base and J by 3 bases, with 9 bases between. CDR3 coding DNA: TGTGCCAGCAGCTTAAATGCGGAGGACACTGAAGCTTTCTTT. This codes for CASSLNAEDTEAFF.

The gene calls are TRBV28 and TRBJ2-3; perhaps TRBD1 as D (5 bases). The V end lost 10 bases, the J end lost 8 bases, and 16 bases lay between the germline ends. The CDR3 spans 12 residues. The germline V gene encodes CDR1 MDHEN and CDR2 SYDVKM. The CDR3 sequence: CATGPGWGTQYF. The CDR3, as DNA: TGTGCCACCGGGCCAGGGTGGGGTACGCAGTATTTT.

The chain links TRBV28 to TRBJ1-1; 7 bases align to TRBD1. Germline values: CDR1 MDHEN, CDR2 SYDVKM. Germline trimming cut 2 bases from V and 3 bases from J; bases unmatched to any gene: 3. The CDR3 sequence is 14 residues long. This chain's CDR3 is CASSLRGPYTEAFF. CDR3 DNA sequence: TGTGCCAGCAGTTTAAGGGGGCCATACACTGAAGCTTTCTTT. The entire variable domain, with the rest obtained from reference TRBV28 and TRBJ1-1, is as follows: DVKVTQSSRYLVKRTGEKVFLECVQDMDHENMFWYRQDPGLGLRLIYFSYDVKMKEKGDIPEGYSVSREKKERFSLILESASTNQTSMYLCASSLRGPYTEAFFGQGTRLTVV.

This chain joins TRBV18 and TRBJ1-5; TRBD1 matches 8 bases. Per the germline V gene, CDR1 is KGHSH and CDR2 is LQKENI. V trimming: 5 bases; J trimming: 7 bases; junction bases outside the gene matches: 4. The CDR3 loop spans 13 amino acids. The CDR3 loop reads CASSADREQPQHF. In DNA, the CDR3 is TGTGCCAGCTCAGCGGACAGGGAGCAGCCCCAGCATTTT.

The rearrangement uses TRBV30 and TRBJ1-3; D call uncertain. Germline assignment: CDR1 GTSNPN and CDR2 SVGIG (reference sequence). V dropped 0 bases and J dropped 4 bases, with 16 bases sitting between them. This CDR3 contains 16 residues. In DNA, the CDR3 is TGTGCCTGGAGTGTATCAAGCCCAACGAGAGGAAACACCATATATTTT. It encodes CAWSVSSPTRGNTIYF.

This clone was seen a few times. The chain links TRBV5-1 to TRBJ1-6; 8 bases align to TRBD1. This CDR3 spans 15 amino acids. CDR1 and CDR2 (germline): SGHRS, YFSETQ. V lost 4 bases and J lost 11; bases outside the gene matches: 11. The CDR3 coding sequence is TGCGCCAGCAGCGAGGGTGTCAGGGGGCAGGCACCCCTCCACTTT. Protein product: CASSEGVRGQAPLHF.

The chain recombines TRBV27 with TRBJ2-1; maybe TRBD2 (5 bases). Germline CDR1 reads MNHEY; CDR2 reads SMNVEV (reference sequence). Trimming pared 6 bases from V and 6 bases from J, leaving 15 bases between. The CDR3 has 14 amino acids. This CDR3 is CASRTTRGPNEQFF. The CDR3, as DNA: TGTGCCAGCAGAACGACACGGGGTCCCAATGAGCAGTTCTTC.

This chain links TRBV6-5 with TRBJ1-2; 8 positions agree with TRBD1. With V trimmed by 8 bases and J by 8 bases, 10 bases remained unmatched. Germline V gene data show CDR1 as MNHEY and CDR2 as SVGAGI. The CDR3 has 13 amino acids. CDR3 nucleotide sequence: TGTGCCAGCCAGGACAGGGCCCCGGGGGGCTACACCTTC. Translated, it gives CASQDRAPGGYTF.

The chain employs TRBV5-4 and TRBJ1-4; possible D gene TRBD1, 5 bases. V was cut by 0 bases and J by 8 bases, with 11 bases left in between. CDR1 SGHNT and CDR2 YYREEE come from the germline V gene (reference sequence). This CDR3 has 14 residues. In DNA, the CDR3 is TGTGCCAGCAGCTTGGGCAGGGCAGGGGAAAAACTGTTTTTT. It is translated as CASSLGRAGEKLFF.

The CDR3 coding sequence is TGTGCCAGCAGTGCGGACAGAGCCTCTGGAAACACCATATATTTT. Translation gives CASSADRASGNTIYF. The V and J genes are TRBV2 and TRBJ1-3, with D possibly being TRBD1 (6 bases). The CDR3 runs 15 residues. Germline V gene sequence: CDR1 SNHLY, CDR2 FYNNEI. V lost 4 bases to trimming and J lost 0 bases, with 10 bases between them.

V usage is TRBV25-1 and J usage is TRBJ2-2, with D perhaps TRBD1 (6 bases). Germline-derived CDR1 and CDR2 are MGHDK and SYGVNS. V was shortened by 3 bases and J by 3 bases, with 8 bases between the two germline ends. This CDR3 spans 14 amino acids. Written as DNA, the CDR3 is TGTGCCAGCAGTGATGGGGGCTACACCGGGGAGCTGTTTTTT. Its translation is CASSDGGYTGELFF.

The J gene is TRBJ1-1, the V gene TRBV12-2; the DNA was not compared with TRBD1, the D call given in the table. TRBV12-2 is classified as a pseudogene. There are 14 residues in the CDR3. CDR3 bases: TGTGCAAGTCGCTTAGGACAGGGCGGTACTGAAGCTTTCTTT. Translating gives CASRLGQGGTEAFF.

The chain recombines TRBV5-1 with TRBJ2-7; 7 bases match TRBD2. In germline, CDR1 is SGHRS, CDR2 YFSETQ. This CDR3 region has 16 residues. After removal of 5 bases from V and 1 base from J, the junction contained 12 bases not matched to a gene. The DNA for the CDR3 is TGCGCCAGCAGGCCCCTCGGGGGGACCCAATCCTACGAGCAGTACTTC. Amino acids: CASRPLGGTQSYEQYF.

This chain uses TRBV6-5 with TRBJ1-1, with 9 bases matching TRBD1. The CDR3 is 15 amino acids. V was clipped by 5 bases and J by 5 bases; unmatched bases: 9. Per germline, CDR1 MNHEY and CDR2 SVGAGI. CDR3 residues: CASSPPMDRGTEAFF. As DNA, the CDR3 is TGTGCCAGCAGTCCCCCAATGGACAGGGGTACTGAAGCTTTCTTT.

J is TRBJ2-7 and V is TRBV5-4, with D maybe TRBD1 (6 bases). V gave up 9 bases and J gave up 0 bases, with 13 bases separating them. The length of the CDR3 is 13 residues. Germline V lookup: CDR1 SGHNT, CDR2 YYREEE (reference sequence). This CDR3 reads CATSQGSSYEQYF. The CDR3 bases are TGTGCCACGTCCCAGGGGAGCTCCTACGAGCAGTACTTC.

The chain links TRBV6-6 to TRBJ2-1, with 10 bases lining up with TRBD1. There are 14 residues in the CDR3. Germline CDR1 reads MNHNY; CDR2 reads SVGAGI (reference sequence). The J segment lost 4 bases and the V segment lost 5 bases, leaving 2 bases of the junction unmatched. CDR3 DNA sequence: TGTGCCAGCAGTACGGGACAGGGGTACAATGAGCAGTTCTTC. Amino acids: CASSTGQGYNEQFF.

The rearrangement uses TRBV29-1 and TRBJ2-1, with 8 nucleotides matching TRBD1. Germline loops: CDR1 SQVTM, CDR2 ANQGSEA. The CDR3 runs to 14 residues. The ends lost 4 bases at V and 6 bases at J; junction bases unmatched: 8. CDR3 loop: CSVGTGFGSNEQFF. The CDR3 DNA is TGCAGCGTTGGGACAGGGTTCGGGTCCAATGAGCAGTTCTTC.

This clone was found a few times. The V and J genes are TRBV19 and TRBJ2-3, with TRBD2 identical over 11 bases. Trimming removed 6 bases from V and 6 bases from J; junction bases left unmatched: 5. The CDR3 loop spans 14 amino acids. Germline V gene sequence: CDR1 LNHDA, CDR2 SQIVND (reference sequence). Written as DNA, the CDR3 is TGTGCCAGTAGCATCGGGACTAGCGGCGATACGCAGTATTTT. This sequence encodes CASSIGTSGDTQYF.

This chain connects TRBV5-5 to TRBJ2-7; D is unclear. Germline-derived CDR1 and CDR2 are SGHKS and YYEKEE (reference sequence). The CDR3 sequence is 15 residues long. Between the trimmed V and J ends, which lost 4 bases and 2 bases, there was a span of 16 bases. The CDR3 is CASSIGVRLAYEQYF. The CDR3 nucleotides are TGTGCCAGCAGCATAGGAGTGCGTCTCGCCTACGAGCAGTACTTC.

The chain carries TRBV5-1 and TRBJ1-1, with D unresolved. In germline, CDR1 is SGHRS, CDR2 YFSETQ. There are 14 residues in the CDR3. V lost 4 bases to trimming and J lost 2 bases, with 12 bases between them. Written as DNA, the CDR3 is TGCGCCAGCAGCCAAAGCAGGCCTAACACTGAAGCTTTCTTT. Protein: CASSQSRPNTEAFF.